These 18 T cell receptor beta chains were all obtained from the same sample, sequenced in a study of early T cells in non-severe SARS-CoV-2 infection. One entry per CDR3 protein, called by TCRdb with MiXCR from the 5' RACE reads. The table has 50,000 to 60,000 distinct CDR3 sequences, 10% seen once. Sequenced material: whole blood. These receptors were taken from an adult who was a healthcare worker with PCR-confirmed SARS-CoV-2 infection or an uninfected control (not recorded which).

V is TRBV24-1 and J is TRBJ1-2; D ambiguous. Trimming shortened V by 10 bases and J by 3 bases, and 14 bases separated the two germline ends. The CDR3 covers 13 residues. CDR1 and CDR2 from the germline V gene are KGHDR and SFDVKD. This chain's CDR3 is CATPGQEDYGYTF. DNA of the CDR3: TGTGCCACGCCCGGCCAGGAGGACTATGGCTACACCTTC.

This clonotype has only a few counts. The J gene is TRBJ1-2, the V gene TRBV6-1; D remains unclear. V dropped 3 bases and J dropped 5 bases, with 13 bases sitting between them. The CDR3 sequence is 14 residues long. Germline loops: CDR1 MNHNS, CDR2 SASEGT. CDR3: CASSEPAGGYGYTF. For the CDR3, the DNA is TGTGCCAGCAGTGAGCCGGCAGGAGGATATGGCTACACCTTC.

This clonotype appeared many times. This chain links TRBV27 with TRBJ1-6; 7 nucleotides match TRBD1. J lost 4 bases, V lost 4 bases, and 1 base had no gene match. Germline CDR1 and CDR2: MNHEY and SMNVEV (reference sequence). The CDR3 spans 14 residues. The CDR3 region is CASSYRGYNSPLHF. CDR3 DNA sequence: TGTGCCAGCAGTTACAGGGGTTATAATTCACCCCTCCACTTT.

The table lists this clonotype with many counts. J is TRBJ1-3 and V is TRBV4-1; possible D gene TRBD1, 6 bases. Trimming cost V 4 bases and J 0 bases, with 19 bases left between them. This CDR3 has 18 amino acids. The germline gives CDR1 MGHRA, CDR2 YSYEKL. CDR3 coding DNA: TGCGCCAGCAGCCGGGTGGCCACTAGGGGGGACTCTGGAAACACCATATATTTT. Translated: CASSRVATRGDSGNTIYF.

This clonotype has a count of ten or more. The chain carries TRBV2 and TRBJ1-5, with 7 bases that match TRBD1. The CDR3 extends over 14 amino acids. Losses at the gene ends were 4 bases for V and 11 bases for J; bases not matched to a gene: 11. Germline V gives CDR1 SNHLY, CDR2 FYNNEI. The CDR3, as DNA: TGTGCCAGCAGTGTATCAGGGGGGCTTTCAGCCCAGCATTTT. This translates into CASSVSGGLSAQHF.

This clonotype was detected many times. The CDR3, as DNA: TGTGCCAGCAGCTTTCGAACAGGGGGCGGCTACACCTTC. Its translation: CASSFRTGGGYTF. The chain combines TRBV7-2 with TRBJ1-2, with TRBD1 identical over 9 bases. Unmatched junction bases numbered 4, after V lost 3 bases and J lost 8 bases. Germline V lookup: CDR1 SGHTA, CDR2 FQGNSA. CDR3 size: 13 residues.

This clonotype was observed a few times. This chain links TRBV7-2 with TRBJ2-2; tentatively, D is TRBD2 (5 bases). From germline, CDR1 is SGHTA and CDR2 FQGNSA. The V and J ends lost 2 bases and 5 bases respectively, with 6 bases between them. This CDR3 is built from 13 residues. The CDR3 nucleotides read TGTGCCAGCAGCTTAACGGGAACCGGGGAGCTGTTTTTT. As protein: CASSLTGTGELFF.

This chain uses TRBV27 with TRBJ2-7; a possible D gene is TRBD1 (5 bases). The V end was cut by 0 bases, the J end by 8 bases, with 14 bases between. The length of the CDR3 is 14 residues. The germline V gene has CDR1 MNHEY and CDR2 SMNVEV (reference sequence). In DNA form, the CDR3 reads TGTGCCAGCAGTTTATCGGACATGTTTGGGAAGCAGTACTTC. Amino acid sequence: CASSLSDMFGKQYF.

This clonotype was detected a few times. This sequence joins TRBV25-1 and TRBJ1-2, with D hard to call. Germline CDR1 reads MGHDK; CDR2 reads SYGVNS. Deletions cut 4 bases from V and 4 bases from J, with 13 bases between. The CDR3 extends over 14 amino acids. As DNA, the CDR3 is TGTGCCAGCAGTGGACTGGGGTCGAGCTATGGCTACACCTTC. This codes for CASSGLGSSYGYTF.

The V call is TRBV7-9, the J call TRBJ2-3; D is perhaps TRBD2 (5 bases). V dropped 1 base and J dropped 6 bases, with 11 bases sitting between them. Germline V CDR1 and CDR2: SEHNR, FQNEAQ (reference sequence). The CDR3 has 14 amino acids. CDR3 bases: TGTGCCAGCAGCTTAGACTGGGAGTTGGATACGCAGTATTTT. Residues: CASSLDWELDTQYF. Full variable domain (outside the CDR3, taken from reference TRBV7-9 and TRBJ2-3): DTGVSQNPRHKITKRGQNVTFRCDPISEHNRLYWYRQTLGQGPEFLTYFQNEAQLEKSRLLSDRFSAERPKGSFSTLEIQRTEQGDSAMYLCASSLDWELDTQYFGPGTRLTVL.

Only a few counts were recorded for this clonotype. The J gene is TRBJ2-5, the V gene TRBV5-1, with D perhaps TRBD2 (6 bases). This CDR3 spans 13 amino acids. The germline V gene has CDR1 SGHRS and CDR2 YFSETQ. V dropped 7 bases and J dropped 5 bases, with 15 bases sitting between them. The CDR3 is CASSGEAVETQYF. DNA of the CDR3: TGCGCCAGCTCGGGGGAGGCAGTGGAGACCCAGTACTTC. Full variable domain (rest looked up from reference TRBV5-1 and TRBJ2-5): KAGVTQTPRYLIKTRGQQVTLSCSPISGHRSVSWYQQTPGQGLQFLFEYFSETQRNKGNFPGRFSGRQFSNSRSEMNVSTLELGDSALYLCASSGEAVETQYFGPGTRLLVL.

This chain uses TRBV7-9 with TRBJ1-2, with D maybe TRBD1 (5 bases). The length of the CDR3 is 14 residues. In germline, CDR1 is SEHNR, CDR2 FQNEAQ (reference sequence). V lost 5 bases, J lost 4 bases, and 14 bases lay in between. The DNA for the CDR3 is TGTGCCAGCAGCACTATTGACAGAATCTATGGCTACACCTTC. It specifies CASSTIDRIYGYTF.

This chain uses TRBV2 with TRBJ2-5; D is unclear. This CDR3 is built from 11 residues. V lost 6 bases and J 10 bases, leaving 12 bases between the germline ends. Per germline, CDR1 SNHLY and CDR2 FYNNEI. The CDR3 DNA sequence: TGTGCCAGCAGCGAAACCCTCAACCAGTACTTC. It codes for CASSETLNQYF. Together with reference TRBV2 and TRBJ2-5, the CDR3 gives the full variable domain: EPEVTQTPSHQVTQMGQEVILRCVPISNHLYFYWYRQILGQKVEFLVSFYNNEISEKSEIFDDQFSVERPDGSNFTLKIRSTKLEDSAMYFCASSETLNQYFGPGTRLLVL.

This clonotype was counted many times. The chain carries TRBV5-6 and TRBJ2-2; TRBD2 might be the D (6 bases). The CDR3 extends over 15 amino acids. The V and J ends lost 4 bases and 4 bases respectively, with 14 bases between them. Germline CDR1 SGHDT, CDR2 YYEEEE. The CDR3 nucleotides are TGTGCCAGCAGCCCTCTGGGGGGTTCCACCGGGGAGCTGTTTTTT. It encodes CASSPLGGSTGELFF.

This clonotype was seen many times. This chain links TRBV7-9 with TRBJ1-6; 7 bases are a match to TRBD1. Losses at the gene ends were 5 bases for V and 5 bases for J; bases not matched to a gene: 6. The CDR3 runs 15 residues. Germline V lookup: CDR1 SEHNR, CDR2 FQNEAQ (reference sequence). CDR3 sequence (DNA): TGTGCCAGCAGCCACCGACAGGGAAATAATTCACCCCTCCACTTT. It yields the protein CASSHRQGNNSPLHF.

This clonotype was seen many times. CDR3 in DNA: TGTGCCAGCAGCCCGGCCGGGGGGGAGCCGTACAATGAGCAGTTCTTC. Its translation is CASSPAGGEPYNEQFF. The gene calls are TRBV4-2 and TRBJ2-1; 8 bases agree with TRBD2. Trimming cost V 4 bases and J 4 bases; bases outside gene matches: 9. The CDR3 spans 16 residues. Germline-derived CDR1 and CDR2 are LGHNA and YNFKEQ.

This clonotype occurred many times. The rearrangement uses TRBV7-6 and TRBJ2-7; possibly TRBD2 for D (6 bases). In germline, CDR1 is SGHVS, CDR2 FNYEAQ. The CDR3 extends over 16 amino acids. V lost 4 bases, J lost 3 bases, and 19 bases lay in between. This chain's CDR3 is CASSSSPAGLGYEQYF. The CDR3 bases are TGTGCCAGCAGCTCCTCGCCCGCGGGGCTGGGCTACGAGCAGTACTTC.

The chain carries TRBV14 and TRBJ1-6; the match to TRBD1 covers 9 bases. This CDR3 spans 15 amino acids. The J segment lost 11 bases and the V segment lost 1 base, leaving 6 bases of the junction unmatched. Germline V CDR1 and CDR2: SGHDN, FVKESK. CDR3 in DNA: TGTGCCAGCAGCCAAGTTACAGGGGGCAATACACCCCTCCACTTT. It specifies CASSQVTGGNTPLHF.